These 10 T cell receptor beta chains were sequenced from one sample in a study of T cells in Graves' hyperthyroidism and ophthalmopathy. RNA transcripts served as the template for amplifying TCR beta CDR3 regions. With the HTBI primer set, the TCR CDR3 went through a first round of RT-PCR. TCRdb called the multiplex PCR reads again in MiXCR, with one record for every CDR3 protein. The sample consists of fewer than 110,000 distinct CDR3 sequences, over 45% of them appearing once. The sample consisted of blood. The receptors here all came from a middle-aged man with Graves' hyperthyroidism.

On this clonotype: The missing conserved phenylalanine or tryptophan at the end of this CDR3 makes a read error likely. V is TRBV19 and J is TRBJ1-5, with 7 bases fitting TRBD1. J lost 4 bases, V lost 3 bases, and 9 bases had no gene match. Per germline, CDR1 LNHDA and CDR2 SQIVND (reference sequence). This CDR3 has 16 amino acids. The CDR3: CASSIRQGWSNQPQHC. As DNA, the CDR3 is TGTGCCAGTAGTATCCGACAGGGATGGTCTAATCAGCCCCAGCATTGT.

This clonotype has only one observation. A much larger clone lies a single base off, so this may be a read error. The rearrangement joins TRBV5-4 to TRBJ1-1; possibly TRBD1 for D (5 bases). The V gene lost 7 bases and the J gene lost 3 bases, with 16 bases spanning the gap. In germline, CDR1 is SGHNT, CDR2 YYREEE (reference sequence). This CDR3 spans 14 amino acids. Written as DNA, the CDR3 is TGTGCCAGCGGCCCGGGGCCGGTTGACACTGAAGCTTTCTTT. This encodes CASGPGPVDTEAFF.

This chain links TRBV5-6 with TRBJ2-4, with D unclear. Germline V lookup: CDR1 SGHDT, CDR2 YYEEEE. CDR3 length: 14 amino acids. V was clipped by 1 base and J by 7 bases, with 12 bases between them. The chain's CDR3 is CASSLWSSGNIQYF. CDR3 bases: TGTGCCAGCAGCTTGTGGAGCTCTGGGAACATTCAGTACTTC.

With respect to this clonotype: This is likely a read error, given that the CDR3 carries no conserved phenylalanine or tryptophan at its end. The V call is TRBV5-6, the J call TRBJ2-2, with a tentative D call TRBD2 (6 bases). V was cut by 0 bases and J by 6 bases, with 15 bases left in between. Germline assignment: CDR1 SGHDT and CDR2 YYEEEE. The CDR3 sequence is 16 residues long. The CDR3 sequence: CASSLDGGDNAGELFL. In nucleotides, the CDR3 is TGTGCCAGCAGCTTGGACGGAGGGGATAACGCCGGGGAGCTGTTTTTG.

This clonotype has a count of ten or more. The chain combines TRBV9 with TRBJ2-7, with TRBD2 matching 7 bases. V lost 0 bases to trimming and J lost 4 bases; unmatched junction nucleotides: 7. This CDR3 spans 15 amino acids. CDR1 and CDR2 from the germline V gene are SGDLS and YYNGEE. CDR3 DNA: TGTGCCAGCAGCGTAGGACGGGAGGCCACATACGAGCAGTACTTC. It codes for CASSVGREATYEQYF.

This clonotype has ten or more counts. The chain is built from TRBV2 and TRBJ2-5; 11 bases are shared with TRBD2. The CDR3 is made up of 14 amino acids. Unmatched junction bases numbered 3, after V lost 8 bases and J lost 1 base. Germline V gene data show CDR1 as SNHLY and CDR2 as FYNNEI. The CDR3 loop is CASGGTSGQETQYF. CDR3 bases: TGTGCCAGCGGGGGGACTAGCGGCCAAGAGACCCAGTACTTC.

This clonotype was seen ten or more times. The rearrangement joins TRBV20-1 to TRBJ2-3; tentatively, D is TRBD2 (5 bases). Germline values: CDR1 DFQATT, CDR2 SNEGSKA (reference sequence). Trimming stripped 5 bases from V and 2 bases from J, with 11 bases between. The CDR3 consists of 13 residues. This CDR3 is CSAWRRPTDTQYF. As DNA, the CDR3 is TGCAGTGCTTGGAGGCGCCCCACAGATACGCAGTATTTT.

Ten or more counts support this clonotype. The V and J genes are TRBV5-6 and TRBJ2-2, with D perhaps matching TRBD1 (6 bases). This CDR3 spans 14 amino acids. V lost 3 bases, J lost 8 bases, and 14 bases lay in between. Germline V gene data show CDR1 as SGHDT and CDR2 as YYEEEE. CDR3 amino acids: CASSSIQGTGELFF. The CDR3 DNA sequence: TGTGCCAGCAGCTCAATACAGGGTACTGGGGAGCTGTTTTTT.

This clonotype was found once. CDR3 region: CASSDRPRAHEKLFF. For the CDR3, the DNA is TGTGCCAGCAGTGACCGACCTCGGGCCCATGAAAAACTGTTTTTT. The J gene is TRBJ1-4, the V gene TRBV6-4; D remains unclear. The germline V gene encodes CDR1 MRHNA and CDR2 SNTAGT. Trimming cost V 2 bases and J 6 bases, with 13 bases left between them. This CDR3 is built from 15 residues.

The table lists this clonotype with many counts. As DNA, the CDR3 is TGTGCCAGCAGCTTAGGGCAGGGGGATACGCAGTATTTT. Its translation: CASSLGQGDTQYF. The chain combines TRBV5-6 with TRBJ2-3, with D perhaps matching TRBD1 (6 bases). The V gene lost 2 bases and the J gene lost 6 bases, with 10 bases spanning the gap. This CDR3 region has 13 residues. Germline V gene lookup returns CDR1 SGHDT and CDR2 YYEEEE.